This entry lists 17 T cell receptor beta chains sequenced from one sample in a study of identical twins. MiXCR was run by TCRdb on the 5' RACE reads, yielding one entry per CDR3 protein. Here the sample spans 750,000 to 950,000 distinct CDR3 sequences, 12% being singletons. This same sample was also taken into another study, of yellow fever vaccine responses in identical twins.

Input material: PBMCs. The origin of the receptors is a woman aged 18-29 years in good health.

This clonotype was seen many times. The chain couples TRBV27 to TRBJ2-5; D might be TRBD1 (6 bases). This CDR3 has 15 residues. V was cut by 5 bases and J by 2 bases, with 15 bases left in between. The germline gives CDR1 MNHEY, CDR2 SMNVEV (reference sequence). The CDR3 DNA is TGTGCCAGCAGTGAGGGTGCGACAGGACAAGAGACCCAGTACTTC. Translated: CASSEGATGQETQYF.

The CDR3 spells CASSLVRGGQETQYF. The CDR3 DNA sequence: TGCGCCAGCAGCTTGGTCCGGGGAGGGCAAGAGACCCAGTACTTC. The chain is built from TRBV5-1 and TRBJ2-5; 7 positions match TRBD2. From germline, CDR1 is SGHRS and CDR2 YFSETQ. The CDR3 extends over 15 amino acids. V dropped 0 bases and J dropped 2; count of bases not matched to a gene: 4.

V is TRBV20-1 and J is TRBJ2-7; D is undetermined. The germline V gene has CDR1 DFQATT and CDR2 SNEGSKA (reference sequence). V lost 4 bases to trimming and J lost 2 bases, with 6 bases between them. This CDR3 spans 11 amino acids. CDR3 sequence (DNA): TGCAGTGCTACCAGGACCTACGAGCAGTACGTC. Translation: CSATRTYEQYV.

This clonotype was found a few times. The rearrangement links TRBV6-1 to TRBJ2-5, with a weak D call TRBD2 (6 bases). This CDR3 has 15 amino acids. Trimming shortened V by 10 bases and J by 5 bases, and 23 bases separated the two germline ends. Germline V gene lookup returns CDR1 MNHNS and CDR2 SASEGT. CDR3 sequence (DNA): TGTGCCACGCGGCCGACGGGGAGGACACGTGAGACCCAGTACTTC. Translated, it gives CATRPTGRTRETQYF.

This chain joins TRBV29-1 and TRBJ2-1; D is unclear. Trimming removed 3 bases from V and 0 bases from J, with 12 bases in between. Germline loops: CDR1 SQVTM, CDR2 ANQGSEA. The CDR3 runs 15 residues. In DNA, the CDR3 is TGCAGCGTTGACGTTCGGTCCAGCTCCTACAATGAGCAGTTCTTC. Protein: CSVDVRSSSYNEQFF.

This clonotype was detected ten times or more. This chain connects TRBV4-1 to TRBJ2-3, with D perhaps TRBD1 or TRBD2 (5 bases each). Per the germline V gene, CDR1 is MGHRA and CDR2 is YSYEKL. The CDR3 runs to 16 residues. The ends were cut back, 3 bases at V and 1 base at J, with 14 bases in the middle. In nucleotides, the CDR3 is TGCGCCAGCAGCCAGGGACCCTACGGGGGCACAGATACGCAGTATTTT. It codes for CASSQGPYGGTDTQYF.

In this sample, this clonotype turned up a few times. The chain couples TRBV6-2 or TRBV6-3 to TRBJ2-1; 11 bases fit TRBD2. CDR1 is MNHEY, CDR2 SVGEGT, per germline. The CDR3 spans 14 residues. The junction had 6 bases not matched to a gene; V was cut back by 7 bases and J by 7 bases. The CDR3 DNA follows: TGTGCCAGCACACTAGCGGGAGAAATGAATGAGCAGTTCTTC. Translating gives CASTLAGEMNEQFF.

This clonotype has a handful of counts. The chain recombines TRBV20-1 with TRBJ2-3; possible D gene TRBD1, 5 bases. Between the trimmed V and J ends, which lost 1 base and 4 bases, there was a span of 12 bases. This CDR3 comprises 14 residues. Germline lookup yields CDR1 DFQATT and CDR2 SNEGSKA (reference sequence). CDR3 coding DNA: TGCAGTGCTAGAGGGGGTGGGGCGGCAGATACGCAGTATTTT. Encoded protein: CSARGGGAADTQYF.

J is TRBJ1-1 and V is TRBV12-3 or TRBV12-4; D remains ambiguous. The CDR3 spans 13 residues. V lost 4 bases and J 10 bases, leaving 16 bases between the germline ends. The CDR3 protein is CASSSGDARGAFF. The CDR3 region has the DNA TGTGCCAGCAGTTCCGGAGACGCGCGGGGAGCTTTCTTT.

This clonotype was seen a handful of times. This chain links TRBV29-1 with TRBJ2-1; 7 positions agree with TRBD2. The CDR3 runs 17 residues. The V and J ends lost 0 bases and 0 bases, in that order; junction bases with no gene match: 8. Germline V gene data show CDR1 as SQVTM and CDR2 as ANQGSEA. Here the CDR3 reads CSVEDLGAGVSYNEQFF. The CDR3 DNA reads as TGCAGCGTTGAAGATCTCGGGGCGGGAGTCTCCTACAATGAGCAGTTCTTC.

This clonotype was counted between two and nine times. The rearrangement uses TRBV20-1 and TRBJ2-7, with TRBD2 matching over 9 bases. Trimming removed 1 base from V and 3 bases from J; junction bases left unmatched: 4. The CDR3 is 14 residues long. The V gene's germline CDR1 is DFQATT and CDR2 SNEGSKA (reference sequence). The CDR3 nucleotides read TGCAGTGCTAGAGTCGCGGGAGGGGACTACGAGCAGTACTTC. This gives the protein CSARVAGGDYEQYF.

J is TRBJ2-3 and V is TRBV11-2, with D possibly being TRBD2 (6 bases). V was trimmed by 4 bases and J by 6 bases, leaving 26 bases between them. CDR1 SGHAT and CDR2 FQNNGV come from the germline V gene. This CDR3 is 18 amino acids long. The CDR3 loop is CASSSLGGQGGELDTQYF. The DNA of the CDR3 is TGTGCCAGCAGCTCACTAGGAGGGCAGGGAGGCGAATTGGATACGCAGTATTTT.

The chain combines TRBV6-5 with TRBJ1-2, with 10 bases lining up with TRBD1. Germline V gives CDR1 MNHEY, CDR2 SVGAGI. CDR3 length: 14 residues. V trimming: 4 bases; J trimming: 3 bases; junction bases outside the gene matches: 2. This CDR3 is CASSWDRGDYGYTF. The DNA of the CDR3 is TGTGCCAGCAGTTGGGACAGGGGAGACTATGGCTACACCTTC.

This chain links TRBV28 with TRBJ2-5; TRBD2 matches 7 bases. V gave up 6 bases and J gave up 3 bases; unmatched junction bases: 7. The CDR3 contains 14 residues. Germline values: CDR1 MDHEN, CDR2 SYDVKM. CDR3 region: CASRRPGLEETQYF. In nucleotides, the CDR3 is TGTGCCAGCAGGAGGCCCGGACTAGAAGAGACCCAGTACTTC.

This clonotype occurred a few times. V usage is TRBV11-2 and J usage is TRBJ2-5, with D possibly being TRBD2 (8 bases). This CDR3 has 15 residues. CDR1 and CDR2 from the germline V gene are SGHAT and FQNNGV. V lost 5 bases, J lost 4 bases, and 17 bases lay in between. The CDR3 is CASSPREGAGETQYF. The CDR3 DNA follows: TGTGCCAGCAGCCCCCGGGAGGGGGCGGGAGAGACCCAGTACTTC.

This clonotype was counted between two and nine times. The V gene is TRBV7-9, the J gene TRBJ2-5; a possible D gene is TRBD2 (5 bases). This CDR3 contains 15 residues. Trimming pared 5 bases from V and 1 base from J, leaving 14 bases between. Germline values: CDR1 SEHNR, CDR2 FQNEAQ (reference sequence). The CDR3 reads CASSPGERSQETQYF. CDR3 nucleotides: TGTGCCAGCAGCCCAGGAGAGCGGAGCCAAGAGACCCAGTACTTC.

This clonotype was counted a few times. V usage is TRBV20-1 and J usage is TRBJ2-3; 8 positions match TRBD2. This CDR3 contains 14 residues. After removal of 6 bases from V and 6 bases from J, the junction contained 11 bases not matched to a gene. Germline assignment: CDR1 DFQATT and CDR2 SNEGSKA (reference sequence). The CDR3 loop reads CSARKAGAPDTQYF. In DNA, the CDR3 is TGCAGTGCACGGAAAGCGGGGGCTCCTGATACGCAGTATTTT.